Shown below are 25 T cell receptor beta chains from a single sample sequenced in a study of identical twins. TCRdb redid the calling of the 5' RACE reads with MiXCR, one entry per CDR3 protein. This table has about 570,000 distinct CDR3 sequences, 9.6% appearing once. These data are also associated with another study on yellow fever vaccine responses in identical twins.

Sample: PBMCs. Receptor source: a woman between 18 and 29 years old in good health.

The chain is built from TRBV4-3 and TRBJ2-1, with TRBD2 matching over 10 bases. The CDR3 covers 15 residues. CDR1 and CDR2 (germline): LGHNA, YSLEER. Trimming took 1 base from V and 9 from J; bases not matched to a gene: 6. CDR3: CASSQVLAGASEQFF. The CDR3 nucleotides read TGCGCCAGCAGCCAAGTGCTAGCGGGAGCGAGTGAGCAGTTCTTC.

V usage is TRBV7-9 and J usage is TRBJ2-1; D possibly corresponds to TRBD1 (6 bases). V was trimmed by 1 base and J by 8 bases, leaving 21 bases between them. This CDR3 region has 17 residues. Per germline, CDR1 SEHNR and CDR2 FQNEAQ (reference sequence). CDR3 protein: CASSLGAGTPPGDEQFF. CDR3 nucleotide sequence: TGTGCCAGCAGCTTAGGGGCCGGGACACCTCCCGGGGATGAGCAGTTCTTC. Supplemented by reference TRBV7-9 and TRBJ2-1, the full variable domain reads DTGVSQNPRHKITKRGQNVTFRCDPISEHNRLYWYRQTLGQGPEFLTYFQNEAQLEKSRLLSDRFSAERPKGSFSTLEIQRTEQGDSAMYLCASSLGAGTPPGDEQFFGPGTRLTVL.

CDR3 sequence: CSAREAAGAWYEQYF. The CDR3 coding sequence is TGCAGTGCTAGAGAGGCAGCGGGAGCTTGGTACGAGCAGTACTTC. The chain has TRBV20-1 and TRBJ2-7; 8 bases map to TRBD2. The CDR3 sequence is 15 residues long. The V segment lost 0 bases and the J segment 4 bases; nucleotides outside the gene matches: 8. CDR1 DFQATT and CDR2 SNEGSKA come from the germline V gene (reference sequence).

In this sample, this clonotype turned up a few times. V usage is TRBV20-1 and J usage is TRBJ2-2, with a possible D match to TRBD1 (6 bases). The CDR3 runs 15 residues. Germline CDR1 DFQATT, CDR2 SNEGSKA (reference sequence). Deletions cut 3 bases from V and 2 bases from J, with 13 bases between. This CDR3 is CSARDSRLNTGELFF. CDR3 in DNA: TGCAGTGCTAGGGACAGCCGATTAAACACCGGGGAGCTGTTTTTT.

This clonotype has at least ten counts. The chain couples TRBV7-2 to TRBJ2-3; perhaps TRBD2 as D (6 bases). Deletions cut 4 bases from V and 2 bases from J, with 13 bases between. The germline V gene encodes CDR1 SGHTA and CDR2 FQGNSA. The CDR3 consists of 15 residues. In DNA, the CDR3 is TGTGCCAGCAGCTACGAGGGACTCCTCACAGATACGCAGTATTTT. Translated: CASSYEGLLTDTQYF.

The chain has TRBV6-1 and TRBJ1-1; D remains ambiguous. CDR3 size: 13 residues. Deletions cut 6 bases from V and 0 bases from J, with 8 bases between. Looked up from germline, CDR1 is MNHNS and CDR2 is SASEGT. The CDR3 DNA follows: TGTGCCAGCAGATCTTCAGTGAACACTGAAGCTTTCTTT. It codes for CASRSSVNTEAFF.

The CDR3 loop is CASSPKTGLALVVRQYF. The CDR3, as DNA: TGTGCCAGCAGTCCTAAGACAGGGTTGGCTTTGGTGGTTCGGCAGTACTTC. The chain recombines TRBV12-3 or TRBV12-4 with TRBJ2-7; 7 bases fit TRBD1. With 5 bases clipped from V and 9 bases from J, the junction kept 22 bases outside the gene matches. The CDR3 totals 17 residues.

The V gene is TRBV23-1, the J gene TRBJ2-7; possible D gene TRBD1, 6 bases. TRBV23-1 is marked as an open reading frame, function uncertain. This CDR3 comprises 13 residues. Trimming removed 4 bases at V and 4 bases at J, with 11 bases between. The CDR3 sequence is CASSPQDSYEQYF. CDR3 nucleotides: TGCGCCAGCAGTCCGCAGGACAGTTACGAGCAGTACTTC.

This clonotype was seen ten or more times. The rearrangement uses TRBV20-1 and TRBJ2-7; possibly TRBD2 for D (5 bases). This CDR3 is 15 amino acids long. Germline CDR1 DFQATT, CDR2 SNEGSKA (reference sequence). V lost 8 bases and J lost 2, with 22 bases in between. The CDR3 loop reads CSIPPPRGRTYEQYF. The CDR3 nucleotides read TGCAGTATTCCCCCCCCCCGGGGTAGGACCTACGAGCAGTACTTC.

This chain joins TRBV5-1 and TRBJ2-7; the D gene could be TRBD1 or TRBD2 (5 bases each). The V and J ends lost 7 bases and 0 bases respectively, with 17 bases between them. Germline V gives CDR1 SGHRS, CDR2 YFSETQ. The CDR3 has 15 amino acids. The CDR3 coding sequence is TGCGCCAGCCGAAGCCGGGACGGAACCTCCTACGAGCAGTACTTC. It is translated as CASRSRDGTSYEQYF.

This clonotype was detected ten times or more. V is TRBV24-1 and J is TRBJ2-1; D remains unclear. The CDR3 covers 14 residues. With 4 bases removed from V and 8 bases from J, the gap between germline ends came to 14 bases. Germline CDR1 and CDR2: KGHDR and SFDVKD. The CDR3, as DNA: TGTGCCACCAGTGACACCACTTCAGTTCATGAGCAGTTCTTC. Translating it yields CATSDTTSVHEQFF.

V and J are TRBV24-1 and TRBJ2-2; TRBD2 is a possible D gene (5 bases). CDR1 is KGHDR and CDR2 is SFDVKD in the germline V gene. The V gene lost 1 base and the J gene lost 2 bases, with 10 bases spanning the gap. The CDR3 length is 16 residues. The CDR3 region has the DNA TGTGCCACCAGTGATTTCGGTCGGGAAAACACCGGGGAGCTGTTTTTT. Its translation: CATSDFGRENTGELFF.

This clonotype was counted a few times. The CDR3 nucleotides are TGTGCCACCCTCGATGACGGCTACGAGCAGTACTTC. It encodes CATLDDGYEQYF. This chain links TRBV2 with TRBJ2-7, with no clear D. The CDR3 consists of 12 residues. The germline V gene has CDR1 SNHLY and CDR2 FYNNEI. The V end was cut by 10 bases, the J end by 3 bases, with 13 bases between.

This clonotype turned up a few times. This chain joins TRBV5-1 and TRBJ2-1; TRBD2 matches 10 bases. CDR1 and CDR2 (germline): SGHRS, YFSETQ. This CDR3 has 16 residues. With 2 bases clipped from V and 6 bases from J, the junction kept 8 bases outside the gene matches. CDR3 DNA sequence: TGCGCCAGCAGCTTCAGAACTAGCGGGACTGTCAATGAGCAGTTCTTC. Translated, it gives CASSFRTSGTVNEQFF.

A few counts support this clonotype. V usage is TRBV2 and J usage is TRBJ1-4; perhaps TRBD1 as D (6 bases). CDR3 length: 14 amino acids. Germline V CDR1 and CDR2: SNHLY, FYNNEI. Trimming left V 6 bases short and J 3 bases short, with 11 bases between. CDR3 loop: CASRKGEANEKLFF. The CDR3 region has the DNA TGTGCCAGCAGGAAGGGGGAAGCTAATGAAAAACTGTTTTTT.

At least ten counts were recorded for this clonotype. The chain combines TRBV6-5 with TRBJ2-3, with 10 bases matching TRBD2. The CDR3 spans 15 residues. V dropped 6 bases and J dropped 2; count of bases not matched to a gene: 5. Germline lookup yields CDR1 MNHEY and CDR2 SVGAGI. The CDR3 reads CASSTSGDSTDTQYF. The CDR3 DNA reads TGTGCCAGCAGCACTAGCGGGGATTCCACAGATACGCAGTATTTT.

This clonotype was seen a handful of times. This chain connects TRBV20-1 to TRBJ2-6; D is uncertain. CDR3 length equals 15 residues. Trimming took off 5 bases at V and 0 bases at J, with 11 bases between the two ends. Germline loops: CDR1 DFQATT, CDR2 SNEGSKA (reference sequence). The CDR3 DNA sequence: TGCAGTGCTTTGGTCCGAAGCTCTGGGGCCAACGTCCTGACTTTC. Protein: CSALVRSSGANVLTF.

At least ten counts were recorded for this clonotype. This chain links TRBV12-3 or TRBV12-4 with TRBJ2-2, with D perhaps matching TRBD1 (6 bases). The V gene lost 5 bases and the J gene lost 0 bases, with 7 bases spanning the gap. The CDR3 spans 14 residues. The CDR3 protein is CASSDRTNTGELFF. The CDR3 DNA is TGTGCCAGCAGTGACAGGACGAACACCGGGGAGCTGTTTTTT.

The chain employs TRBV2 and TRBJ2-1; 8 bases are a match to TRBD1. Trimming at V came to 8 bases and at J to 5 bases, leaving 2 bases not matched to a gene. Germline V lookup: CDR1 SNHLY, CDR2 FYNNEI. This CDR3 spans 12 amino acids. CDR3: CASLQGDNEQFF. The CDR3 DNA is TGTGCCAGCTTACAGGGGGACAATGAGCAGTTCTTC.

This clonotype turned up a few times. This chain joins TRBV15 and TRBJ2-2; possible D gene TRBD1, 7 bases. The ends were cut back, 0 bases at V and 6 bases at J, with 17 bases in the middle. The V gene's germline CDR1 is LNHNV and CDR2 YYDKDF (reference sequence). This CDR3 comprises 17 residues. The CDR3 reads CATSRDRAGQHAGELFF. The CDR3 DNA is TGTGCCACCAGCAGAGACCGCGCGGGACAGCATGCCGGGGAGCTGTTTTTT.

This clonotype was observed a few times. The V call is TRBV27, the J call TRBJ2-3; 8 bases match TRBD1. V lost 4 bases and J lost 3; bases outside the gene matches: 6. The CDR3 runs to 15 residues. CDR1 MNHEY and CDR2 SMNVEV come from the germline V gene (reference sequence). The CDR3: CASSSPGQATDTQYF. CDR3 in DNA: TGTGCCAGCAGTTCTCCGGGACAGGCTACAGATACGCAGTATTTT.

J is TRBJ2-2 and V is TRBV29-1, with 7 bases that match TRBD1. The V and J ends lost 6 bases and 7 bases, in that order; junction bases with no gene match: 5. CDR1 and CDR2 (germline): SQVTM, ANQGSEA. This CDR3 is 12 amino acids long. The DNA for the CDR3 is TGCAGCGTAGTACAGGGGAACGGGGAGCTGTTTTTT. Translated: CSVVQGNGELFF.

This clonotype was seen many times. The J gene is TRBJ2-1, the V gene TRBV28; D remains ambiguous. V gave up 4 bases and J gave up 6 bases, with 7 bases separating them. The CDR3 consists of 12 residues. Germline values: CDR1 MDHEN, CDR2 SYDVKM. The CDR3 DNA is TGTGCCAGCAGTTATACGCCCAATGAGCAGTTCTTC. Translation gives CASSYTPNEQFF. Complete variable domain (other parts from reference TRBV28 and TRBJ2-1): DVKVTQSSRYLVKRTGEKVFLECVQDMDHENMFWYRQDPGLGLRLIYFSYDVKMKEKGDIPEGYSVSREKKERFSLILESASTNQTSMYLCASSYTPNEQFFGPGTRLTVL.

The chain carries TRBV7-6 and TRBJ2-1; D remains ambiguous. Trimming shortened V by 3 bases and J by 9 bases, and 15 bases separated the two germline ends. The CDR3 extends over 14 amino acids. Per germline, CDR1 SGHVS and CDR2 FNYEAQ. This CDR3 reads CASSFLDPPSEQFF. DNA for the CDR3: TGTGCCAGCAGCTTCCTGGACCCCCCCAGTGAGCAGTTCTTC.

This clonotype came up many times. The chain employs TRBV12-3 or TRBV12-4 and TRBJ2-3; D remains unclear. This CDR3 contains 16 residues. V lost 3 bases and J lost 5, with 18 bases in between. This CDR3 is CASSFKASVTGDTQYF. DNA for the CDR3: TGTGCCAGCAGTTTTAAGGCTTCCGTAACCGGAGATACGCAGTATTTT.